Each of the 5 T cell receptor beta chains below was sequenced from the same sample in a study of blood T cell repertoires in COVID-19. The method was immunoSEQ multiplex PCR; TCRdb's version includes in-frame clones alone and lacks a portion of them. There are about 320,000 clones in the sample; 85% occur only once, and approximately 1.9% lies in the top ten. The sample taken for sequencing was PBMCs or T cells enriched from blood (not recorded which). These receptors originate from a woman younger than 45 who had been exposed to COVID-19.

The rearrangement joins TRBV27 to TRBJ2-2, with D tentatively TRBD2 (5 bases). Per the germline V gene, CDR1 is MNHEY and CDR2 is SMNVEV (reference sequence). V lost 4 bases to trimming and J lost 2 bases, with 8 bases between them. This CDR3 is built from 14 residues. As DNA, the CDR3 is TGTGCCAGCAGTTACGGACTTAACACCGGGGAGCTGTTTTTT. As protein: CASSYGLNTGELFF.

The chain uses TRBV11-2 and TRBJ1-5; no reliable D call. V was cut by 1 base and J by 4 bases, with 11 bases left in between. This CDR3 has 15 residues. CDR1 and CDR2 (germline): SGHAT, FQNNGV. For the CDR3, the DNA is TGTGCCAGCAGCTTAGGGGCCAGTCCAAATCAGCCCCAGCATTTT. Translated, it gives CASSLGASPNQPQHF.

The chain employs TRBV4-1 and TRBJ1-6, with 9 bases aligning to TRBD1. Germline CDR1 is MGHRA and CDR2 is YSYEKL. J gave up 10 bases and V 7 bases, and 14 bases lay outside the gene matches. The CDR3 contains 16 residues. DNA for the CDR3: TGCGCCAGCAACTTCCCGACAGGGGGGATTGGGTCACCCCTCCACTTT. Translating gives CASNFPTGGIGSPLHF.

CDR3 protein: CASSLSGPTEAFF. CDR3 in DNA: TGTGCCAGCAGCCTGAGTGGGCCCACTGAAGCTTTCTTT. The chain couples TRBV11-2 to TRBJ1-1; D is uncertain. In germline, CDR1 is SGHAT, CDR2 FQNNGV. The germline V and J ends were trimmed by 5 bases and 4 bases, with 11 bases remaining between them. The CDR3 runs 13 residues.

V and J are TRBV7-2 and TRBJ1-2; TRBD1 agrees at 8 bases. The CDR3 consists of 15 residues. V trimming: 0 bases; J trimming: 5 bases; junction bases outside the gene matches: 5. CDR1 is SGHTA, CDR2 FQGNSA, per germline. CDR3 bases: TGTGCCAGCAGCTTAGCCAGTACAGGGGGGTATGGCTACACCTTC. The encoded protein is CASSLASTGGYGYTF.